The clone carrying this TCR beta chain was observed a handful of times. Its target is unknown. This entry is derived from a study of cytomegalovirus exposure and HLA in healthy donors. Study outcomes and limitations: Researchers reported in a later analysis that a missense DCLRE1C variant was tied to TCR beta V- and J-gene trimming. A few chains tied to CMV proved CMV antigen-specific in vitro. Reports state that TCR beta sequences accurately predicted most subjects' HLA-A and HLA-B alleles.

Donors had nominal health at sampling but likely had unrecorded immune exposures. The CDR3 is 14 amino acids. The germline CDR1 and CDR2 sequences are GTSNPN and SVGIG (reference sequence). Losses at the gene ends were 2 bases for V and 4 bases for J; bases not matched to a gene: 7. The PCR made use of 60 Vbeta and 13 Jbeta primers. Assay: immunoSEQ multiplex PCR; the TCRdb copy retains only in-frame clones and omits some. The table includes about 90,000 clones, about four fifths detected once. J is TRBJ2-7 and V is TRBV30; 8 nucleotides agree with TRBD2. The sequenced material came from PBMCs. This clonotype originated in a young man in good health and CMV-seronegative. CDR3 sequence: CAWSPLGTSYEQYF. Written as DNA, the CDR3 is TGTGCCTGGAGTCCCCTCGGGACTAGTTACGAGCAGTACTTC.